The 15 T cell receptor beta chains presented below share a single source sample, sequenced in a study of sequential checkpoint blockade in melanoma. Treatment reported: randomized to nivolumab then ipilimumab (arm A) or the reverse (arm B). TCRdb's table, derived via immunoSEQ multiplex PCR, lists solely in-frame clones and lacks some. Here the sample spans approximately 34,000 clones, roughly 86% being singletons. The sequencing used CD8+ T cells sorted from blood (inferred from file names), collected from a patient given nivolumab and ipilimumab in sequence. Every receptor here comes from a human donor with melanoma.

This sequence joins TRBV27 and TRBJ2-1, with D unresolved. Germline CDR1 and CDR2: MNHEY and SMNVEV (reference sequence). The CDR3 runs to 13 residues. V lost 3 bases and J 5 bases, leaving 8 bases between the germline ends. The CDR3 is CASSLARNNEQFF. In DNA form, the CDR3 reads TGTGCCAGCAGTTTGGCCAGAAACAATGAGCAGTTCTTC.

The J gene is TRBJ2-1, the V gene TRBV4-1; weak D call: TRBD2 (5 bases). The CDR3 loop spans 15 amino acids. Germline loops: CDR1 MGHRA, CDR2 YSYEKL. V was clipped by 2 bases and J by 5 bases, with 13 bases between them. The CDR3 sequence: CASSQITSYDNEQFF. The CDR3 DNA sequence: TGCGCCAGCAGCCAAATAACTAGTTACGACAATGAGCAGTTCTTC.

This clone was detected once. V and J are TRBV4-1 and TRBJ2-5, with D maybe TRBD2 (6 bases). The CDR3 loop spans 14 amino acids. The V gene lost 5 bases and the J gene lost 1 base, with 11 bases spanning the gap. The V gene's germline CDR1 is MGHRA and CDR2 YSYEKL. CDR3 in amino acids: CASSYGGLQETQYF. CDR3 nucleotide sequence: TGCGCCAGCAGCTACGGGGGACTCCAAGAGACCCAGTACTTC.

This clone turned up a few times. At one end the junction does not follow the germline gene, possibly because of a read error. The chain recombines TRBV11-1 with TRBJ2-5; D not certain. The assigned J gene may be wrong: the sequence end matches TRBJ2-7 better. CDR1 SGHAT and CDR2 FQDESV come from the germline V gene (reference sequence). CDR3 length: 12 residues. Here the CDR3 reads CASSLDSHEQYF. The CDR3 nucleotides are TGTGCCAGCAGCTTAGACTCCCACGAGCAGTACTTC.

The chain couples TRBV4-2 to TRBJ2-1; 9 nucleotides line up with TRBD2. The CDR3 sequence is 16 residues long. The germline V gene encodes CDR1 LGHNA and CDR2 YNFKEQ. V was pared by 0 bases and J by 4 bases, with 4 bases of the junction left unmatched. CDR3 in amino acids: CASSQELAGGYNEQFF. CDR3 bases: TGTGCCAGCAGCCAAGAATTGGCGGGAGGGTACAATGAGCAGTTCTTC.

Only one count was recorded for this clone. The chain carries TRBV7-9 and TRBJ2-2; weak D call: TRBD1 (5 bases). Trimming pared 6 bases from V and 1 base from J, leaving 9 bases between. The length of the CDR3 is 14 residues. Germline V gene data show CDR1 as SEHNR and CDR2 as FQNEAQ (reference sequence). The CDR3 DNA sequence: TGTGCCAGCAGGCCAGGACAGAACACCGGGGAGCTGTTTTTT. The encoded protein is CASRPGQNTGELFF.

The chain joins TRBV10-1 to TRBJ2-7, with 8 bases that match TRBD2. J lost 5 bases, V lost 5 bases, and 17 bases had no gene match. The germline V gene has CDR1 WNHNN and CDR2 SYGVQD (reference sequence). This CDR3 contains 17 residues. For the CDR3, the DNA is TGCGCCAGCAGTAAGAGGCATAACGGGAGGGCCAAGGACGAGCAGTACTTC. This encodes CASSKRHNGRAKDEQYF.

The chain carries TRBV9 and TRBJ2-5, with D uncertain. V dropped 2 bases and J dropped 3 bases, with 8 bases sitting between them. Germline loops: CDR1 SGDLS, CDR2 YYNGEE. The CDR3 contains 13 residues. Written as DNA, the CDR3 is TGTGCCAGCAGCGTTGACTTCGAAGAGACCCAGTACTTC. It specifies CASSVDFEETQYF.

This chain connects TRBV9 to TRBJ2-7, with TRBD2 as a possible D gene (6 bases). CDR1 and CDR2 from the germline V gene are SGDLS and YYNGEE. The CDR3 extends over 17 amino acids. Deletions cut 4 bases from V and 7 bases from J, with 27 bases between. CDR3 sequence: CASSPQEGGGAPSEQYF. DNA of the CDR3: TGTGCCAGCAGCCCTCAGGAGGGTGGAGGGGCCCCCTCAGAGCAGTACTTC.

The CDR3 region has the DNA TGCGCCAGCAAGACTAATGAGCAGTTCTTC. It specifies CASKTNEQFF. The J gene is TRBJ2-1, the V gene TRBV10-1; D gene uncertain. The germline V gene has CDR1 WNHNN and CDR2 SYGVQD (reference sequence). The V end was cut by 7 bases, the J end by 7 bases, with 5 bases between. The CDR3 spans 10 residues.

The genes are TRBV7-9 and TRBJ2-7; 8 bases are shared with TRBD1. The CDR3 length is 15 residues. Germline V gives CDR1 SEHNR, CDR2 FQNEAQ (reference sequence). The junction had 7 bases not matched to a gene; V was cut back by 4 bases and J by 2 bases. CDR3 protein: CASSSPGTGTYEQYF. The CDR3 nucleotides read TGTGCCAGCAGCTCCCCCGGGACAGGAACCTACGAGCAGTACTTC.

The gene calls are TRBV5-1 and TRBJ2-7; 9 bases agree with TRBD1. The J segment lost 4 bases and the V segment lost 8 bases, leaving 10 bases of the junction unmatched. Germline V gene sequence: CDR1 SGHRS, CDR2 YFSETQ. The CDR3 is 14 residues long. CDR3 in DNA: TGCGCCAGTGGGGCCGGGACAGGGTTTTACGAGCAGTACTTC. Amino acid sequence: CASGAGTGFYEQYF.

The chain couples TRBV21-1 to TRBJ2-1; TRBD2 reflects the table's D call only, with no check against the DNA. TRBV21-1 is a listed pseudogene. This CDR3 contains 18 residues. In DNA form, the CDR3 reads TGTGCCAGCAGCAAAGCCCCTCGGGCTAGCGGACTACAATATGAGCAGTTCTTC. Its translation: CASSKAPRASGLQYEQFF.

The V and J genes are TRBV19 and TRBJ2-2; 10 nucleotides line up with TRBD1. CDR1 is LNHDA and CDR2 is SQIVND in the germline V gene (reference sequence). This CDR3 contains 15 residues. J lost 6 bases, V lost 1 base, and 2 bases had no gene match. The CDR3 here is CASSIGDRGPGELFF. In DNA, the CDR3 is TGTGCCAGTAGTATAGGCGACAGGGGGCCCGGGGAGCTGTTTTTT.

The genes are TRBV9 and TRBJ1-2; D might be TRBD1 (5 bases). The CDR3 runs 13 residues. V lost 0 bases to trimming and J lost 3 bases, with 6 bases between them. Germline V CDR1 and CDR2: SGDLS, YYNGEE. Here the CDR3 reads CASSVETDYGYTF. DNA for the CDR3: TGTGCCAGCAGCGTAGAGACAGACTATGGCTACACCTTC.